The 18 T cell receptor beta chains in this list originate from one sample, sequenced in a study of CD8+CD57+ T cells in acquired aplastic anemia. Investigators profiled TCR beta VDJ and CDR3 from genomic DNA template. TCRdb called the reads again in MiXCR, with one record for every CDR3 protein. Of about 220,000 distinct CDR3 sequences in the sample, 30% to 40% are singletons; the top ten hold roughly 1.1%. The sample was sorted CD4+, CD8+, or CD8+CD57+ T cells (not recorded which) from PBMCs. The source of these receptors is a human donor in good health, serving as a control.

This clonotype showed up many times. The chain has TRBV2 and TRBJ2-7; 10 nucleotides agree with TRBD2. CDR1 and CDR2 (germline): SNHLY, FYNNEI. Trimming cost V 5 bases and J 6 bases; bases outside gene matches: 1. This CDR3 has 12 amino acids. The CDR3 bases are TGTGCCAGCAGTTGGACTAGCGGCGAGCAGTACTTC. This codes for CASSWTSGEQYF.

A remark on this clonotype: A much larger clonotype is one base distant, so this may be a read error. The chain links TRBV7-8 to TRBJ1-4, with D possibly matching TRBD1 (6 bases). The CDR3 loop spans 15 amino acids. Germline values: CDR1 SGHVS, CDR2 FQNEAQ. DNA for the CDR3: TGTGCCAGCAGTATTGACAGGTACCGGAATGAAAGACTGTTTTTT. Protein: CASSIDRYRNERLFF.

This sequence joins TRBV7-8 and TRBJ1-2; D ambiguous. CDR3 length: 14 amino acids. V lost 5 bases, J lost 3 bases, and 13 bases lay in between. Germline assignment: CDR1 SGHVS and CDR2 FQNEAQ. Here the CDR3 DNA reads TGTGCCAGCAGCCCCTCAGGCGGGGACTATGGCTACACCTTC. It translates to CASSPSGGDYGYTF.

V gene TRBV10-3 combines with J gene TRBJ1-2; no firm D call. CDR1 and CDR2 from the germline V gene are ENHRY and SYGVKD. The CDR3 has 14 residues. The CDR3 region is CATSVIMANYGYTF. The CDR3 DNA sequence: TGTGCGACATCAGTGATTATGGCTAACTATGGCTACACCTTC.

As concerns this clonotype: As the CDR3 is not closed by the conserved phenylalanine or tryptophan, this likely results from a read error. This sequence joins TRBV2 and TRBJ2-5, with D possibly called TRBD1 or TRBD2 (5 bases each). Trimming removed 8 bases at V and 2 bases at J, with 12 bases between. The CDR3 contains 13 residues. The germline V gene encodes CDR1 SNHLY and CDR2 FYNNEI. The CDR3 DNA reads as TGTGCCAGCTGCCGGGGCAGACAAGAGACCCAGTACTCC. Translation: CASCRGRQETQYS.

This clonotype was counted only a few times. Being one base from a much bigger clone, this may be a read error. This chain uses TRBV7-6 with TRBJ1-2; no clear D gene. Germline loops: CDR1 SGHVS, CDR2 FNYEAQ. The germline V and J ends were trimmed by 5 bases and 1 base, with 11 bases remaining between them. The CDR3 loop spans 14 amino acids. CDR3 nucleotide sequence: TGTGCCAGCAGCCCCGGCCCGGATAACTATGGCTACACCTTC. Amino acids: CASSPGPDNYGYTF. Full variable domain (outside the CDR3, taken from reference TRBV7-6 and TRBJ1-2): GAGVSQSPRYKVTKRGQDVALRCDPISGHVSLYWYRQALGQGPEFLTYFNYEAQQDKSGLPNDRFSAERPEGSISTLTIQRTEQRDSAMYRCASSPGPDNYGYTFGSGTRLTVV.

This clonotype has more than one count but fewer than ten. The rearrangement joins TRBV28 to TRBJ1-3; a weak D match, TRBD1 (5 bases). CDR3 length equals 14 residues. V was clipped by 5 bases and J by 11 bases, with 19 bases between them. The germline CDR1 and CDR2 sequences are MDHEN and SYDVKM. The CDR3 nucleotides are TGTGCCAGCAGTCCTGGGACGGGAGTAGTACCCATATATTTT. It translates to CASSPGTGVVPIYF.

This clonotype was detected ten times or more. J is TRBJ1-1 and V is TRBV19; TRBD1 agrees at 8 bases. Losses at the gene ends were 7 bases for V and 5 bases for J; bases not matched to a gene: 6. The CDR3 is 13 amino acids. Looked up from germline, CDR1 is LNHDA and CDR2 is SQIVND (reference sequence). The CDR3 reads CASNRGGVTEAFF. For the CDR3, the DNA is TGTGCCAGTAACAGGGGGGGAGTAACTGAAGCTTTCTTT.

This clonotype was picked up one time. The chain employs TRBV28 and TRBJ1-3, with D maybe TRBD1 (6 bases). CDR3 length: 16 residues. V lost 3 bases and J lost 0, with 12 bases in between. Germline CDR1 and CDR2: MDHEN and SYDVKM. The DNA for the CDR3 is TGTGCCAGCAGTTTGAGCGGGACAAACTCTGGAAACACCATATATTTT. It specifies CASSLSGTNSGNTIYF.

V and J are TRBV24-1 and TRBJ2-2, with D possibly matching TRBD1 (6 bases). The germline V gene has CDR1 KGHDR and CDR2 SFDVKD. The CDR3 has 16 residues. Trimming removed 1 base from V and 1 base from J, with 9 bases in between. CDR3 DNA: TGTGCCACCAGTGATTTTCGGGACAAGAACACCGGGGAGCTGTTTTTT. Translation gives CATSDFRDKNTGELFF.

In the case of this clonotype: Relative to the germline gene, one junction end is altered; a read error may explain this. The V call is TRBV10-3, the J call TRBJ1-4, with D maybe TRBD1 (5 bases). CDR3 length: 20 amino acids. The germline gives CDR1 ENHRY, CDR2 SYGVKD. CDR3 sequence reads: CAISGEPRLGGEPTYEKPFF. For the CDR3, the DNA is TGTGCCATCAGCGGCGAGCCCCGACTCGGGGGGGAACCAACATATGAAAAACCGTTTTTT.

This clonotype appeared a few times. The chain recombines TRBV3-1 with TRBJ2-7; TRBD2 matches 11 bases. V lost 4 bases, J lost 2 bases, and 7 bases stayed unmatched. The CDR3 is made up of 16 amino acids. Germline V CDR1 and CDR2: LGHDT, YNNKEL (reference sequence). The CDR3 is CASSRGLAGNTYEQYF. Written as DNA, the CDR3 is TGTGCCAGCAGCCGCGGACTAGCGGGCAATACCTACGAGCAGTACTTC.

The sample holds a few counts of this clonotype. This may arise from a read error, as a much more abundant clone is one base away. Here the CDR3 reads CSAHGRGDYNSPLHF. DNA for the CDR3: TGCAGTGCACACGGCAGGGGGGACTATAATTCACCCCTCCACTTT. The V call is TRBV20-1, the J call TRBJ1-6; 7 bases are shared with TRBD1. Per the germline V gene, CDR1 is DFQATT and CDR2 is SNEGSKA (reference sequence). V shed 6 bases and J 3 bases; nucleotides not matched to a gene: 8. There are 15 residues in the CDR3.

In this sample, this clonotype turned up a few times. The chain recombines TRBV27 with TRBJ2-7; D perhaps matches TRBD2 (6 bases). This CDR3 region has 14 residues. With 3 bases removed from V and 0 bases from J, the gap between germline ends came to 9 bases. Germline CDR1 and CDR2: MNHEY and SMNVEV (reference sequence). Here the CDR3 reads CASSFTGDSYEQYF. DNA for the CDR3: TGTGCCAGCAGTTTCACGGGGGACTCCTACGAGCAGTACTTC.

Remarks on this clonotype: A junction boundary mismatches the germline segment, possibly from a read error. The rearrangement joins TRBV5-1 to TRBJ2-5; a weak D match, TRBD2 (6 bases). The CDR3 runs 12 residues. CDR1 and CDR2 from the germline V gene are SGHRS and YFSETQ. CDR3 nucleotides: TGCGCCAGCAGGGGGGGAGAGGAGACCCAGTGCTTC. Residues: CASRGGEETQCF.

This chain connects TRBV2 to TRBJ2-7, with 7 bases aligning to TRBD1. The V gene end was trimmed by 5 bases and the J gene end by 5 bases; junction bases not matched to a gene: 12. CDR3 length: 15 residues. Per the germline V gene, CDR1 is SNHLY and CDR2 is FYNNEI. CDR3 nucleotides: TGTGCCAGCAGTCCACAGGGGTTAACCACCAACGAGCAGTACTTC. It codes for CASSPQGLTTNEQYF. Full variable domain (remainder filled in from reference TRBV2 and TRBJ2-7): EPEVTQTPSHQVTQMGQEVILRCVPISNHLYFYWYRQILGQKVEFLVSFYNNEISEKSEIFDDQFSVERPDGSNFTLKIRSTKLEDSAMYFCASSPQGLTTNEQYFGPGTRLTVT.

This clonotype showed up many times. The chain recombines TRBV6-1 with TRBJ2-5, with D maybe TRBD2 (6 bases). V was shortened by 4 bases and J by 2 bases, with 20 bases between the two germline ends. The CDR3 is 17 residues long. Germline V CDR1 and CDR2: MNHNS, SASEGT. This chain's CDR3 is CASSVAGQGRGQETQYF. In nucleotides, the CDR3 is TGTGCCAGCAGTGTGGCGGGGCAGGGTAGGGGACAAGAGACCCAGTACTTC.

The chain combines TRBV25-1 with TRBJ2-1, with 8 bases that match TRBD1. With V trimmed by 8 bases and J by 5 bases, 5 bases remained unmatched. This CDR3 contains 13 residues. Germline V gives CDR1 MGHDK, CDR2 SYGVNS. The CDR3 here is CASVRTGNNEQFF. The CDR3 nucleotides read TGTGCCAGCGTCAGGACAGGGAACAATGAGCAGTTCTTC.